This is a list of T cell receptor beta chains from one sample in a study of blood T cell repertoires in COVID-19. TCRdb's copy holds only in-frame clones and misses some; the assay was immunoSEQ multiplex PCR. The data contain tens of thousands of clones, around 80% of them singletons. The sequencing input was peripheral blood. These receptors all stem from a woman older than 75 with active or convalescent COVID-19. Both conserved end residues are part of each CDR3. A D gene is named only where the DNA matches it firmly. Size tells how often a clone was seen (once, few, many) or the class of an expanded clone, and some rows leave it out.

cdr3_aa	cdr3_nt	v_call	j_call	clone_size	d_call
CATSDPGTGVETQYF	TGTGCCACCAGTGATCCCGGGACAGGGGTTGAGACCCAGTACTTC	TRBV24-1	TRBJ2-5	-	TRBD1
CASSSGLAGIETQYF	TGTGCCAGCAGCTCGGGACTAGCGGGGATCGAGACCCAGTACTTC	TRBV5-4	TRBJ2-5	-	TRBD2
CASGSLAGDAYEQYF	TGTGCTAGTGGTTCCCTAGCGGGGGATGCCTACGAGCAGTACTTC	TRBV12-5	TRBJ2-7	-	TRBD2
CASSQVVGAQYF	TGTGCCAGCAGCCAAGTGGTCGGGGCCCAGTACTTC	TRBV3-1/TRBV3-2	TRBJ2-5	-	-
CASSLGSGGAREQFF	TGTGCCAGCAGCTTAGGTAGCGGGGGGGCCAGAGAGCAGTTCTTC	TRBV7-2	TRBJ2-1	-	TRBD2
CASSQDRTGVYGYTF	TGTGCCAGCAGCCAAGATCGAACAGGGGTCTATGGCTACACCTTC	TRBV14	TRBJ1-2	-	TRBD1
CASSRGGSDGYTF	TGCGCCAGCAGCAGGGGAGGGTCCGATGGCTACACCTTC	TRBV5-1	TRBJ1-2	-	-
CAWSYRGSSTEAFF	TGTGCCTGGAGTTACCGGGGAAGTAGCACTGAAGCTTTCTTT	TRBV30	TRBJ1-1	-	-
CSANTGHEQFF	TGCAGTGCTAATACAGGGCATGAGCAGTTCTTC	TRBV20-1	TRBJ2-1	-	-
CASSSGLAGGRSAYEQFF	TGCGCCAGCAGCTCAGGACTAGCGGGGGGGCGATCGGCATATGAGCAGTTCTTC	TRBV5-1	TRBJ2-1	-	TRBD2
CASSYRGEKNTEAFF	TGTGCCAGCAGTTACCGGGGTGAAAAGAACACTGAAGCTTTCTTT	TRBV6-2/TRBV6-3	TRBJ1-1	few	-
CAGKKDRGYTYEQYF	TGTGCCGGCAAAAAGGACAGGGGCTACACCTACGAGCAGTACTTC	TRBV21-1	TRBJ2-7	-	-
CASSWHTNTEAFF	TGTGCCAGCAGTTGGCACACGAACACTGAAGCTTTCTTT	TRBV6-5	TRBJ1-1	once	-
CASSLAAGTGELFF	TGCGCCAGCAGCTTGGCCGCGGGCACCGGGGAGCTGTTTTTT	TRBV5-1	TRBJ2-2	-	-
CASSYLREAGELFF	TGTGCCAGCAGTTATTTAAGGGAGGCCGGGGAGCTGTTTTTT	TRBV27	TRBJ2-2	-	-
CAIRGDSGNTIYF	TGTGCCATCAGAGGGGACTCTGGAAACACCATATATTTT	TRBV10-3	TRBJ1-3	few	-
CASSPAPPGDYSGNTIYF	TGCGCCAGCAGCCCCGCACCCCCTGGGGACTACTCTGGAAACACCATATATTTT	TRBV5-1	TRBJ1-3	-	-
CASRYDRGANSPLHF	TGTGCCAGCAGGTACGACAGGGGAGCTAATTCACCCCTCCACTTT	TRBV6-2/TRBV6-3	TRBJ1-6	-	TRBD1
CAWRPEDRGTYEQYF	TGTGCCTGGAGGCCTGAGGACAGGGGAACCTACGAGCAGTACTTC	TRBV30	TRBJ2-7	-	TRBD1
CASSYRTSGVGEQFF	TGTGCCAGCAGTTACCGGACTAGCGGGGTGGGTGAGCAGTTCTTC	TRBV6-2/TRBV6-3	TRBJ2-1	-	TRBD2
CASSVGTGTANSPLHF	TGTGCCAGCAGCGTCGGGACAGGGACGGCTAATTCACCCCTCCACTTT	TRBV9	TRBJ1-6	-	TRBD1
CASSLPGQGIREQYF	TGTGCCAGCAGCTTGCCGGGACAGGGGATACGGGAGCAGTACTTC	TRBV7-8	TRBJ2-7	-	TRBD1
CASSSRLAGGSETQYF	TGTGCCAGCAGCTCCCGTCTAGCGGGGGGCTCGGAGACCCAGTACTTC	TRBV5-8	TRBJ2-5	-	TRBD2
CASSIGQENIQYF	TGTGCCAGTAGTATAGGACAAGAAAACATTCAGTACTTC	TRBV19	TRBJ2-4	few	-
CASSVVVGATGELFF	TGTGCCAGCAGCGTAGTAGTAGGAGCCACCGGGGAGCTGTTTTTT	TRBV9	TRBJ2-2	-	-
CASSLPGGYTGELFF	TGCGCCAGCAGCTTACCCGGGGGATACACCGGGGAGCTGTTTTTT	TRBV5-1	TRBJ2-2	-	-
CASSLRWEAEETQYF	TGCGCCAGCAGCCTAAGATGGGAGGCTGAAGAGACCCAGTACTTC	TRBV4-3	TRBJ2-5	-	-
CASSQTGVAGYQETQYF	TGTGCCAGCAGCCAGACTGGGGTAGCGGGCTACCAAGAGACCCAGTACTTC	TRBV14	TRBJ2-5	-	TRBD2
CASSLSTGDNSPLHF	TGTGCCAGCAGCTTGAGTACAGGGGATAATTCACCCCTCCACTTT	TRBV5-6	TRBJ1-6	few	TRBD1
CASSPDRGVEQYF	TGTGCCAGCAGCCCAGACAGGGGAGTCGAGCAGTACTTC	TRBV5-4	TRBJ2-7	few	TRBD1
CASSYPQGKKNIQYF	TGTGCCAGCAGCTACCCACAGGGGAAGAAAAACATTCAGTACTTC	TRBV6-6	TRBJ2-4	once	TRBD1
CASSDGPPGNTIYF	TGCGCCAGCAGTGATGGCCCGCCTGGAAACACCATATATTTT	TRBV10-2	TRBJ1-3	-	-
CASSLAGTGTNQPQHF	TGCGCCAGCAGTCTGGCCGGGACAGGGACCAATCAGCCCCAGCATTTT	TRBV23-1	TRBJ1-5	-	TRBD1
CASSLSGGGQYF	TGTGCCAGCAGTTTGAGCGGGGGAGGCCAGTACTTC	TRBV12-3/TRBV12-4	TRBJ2-5	-	TRBD2
CASSPQIGAYEQYF	TGTGCCAGCAGCCCCCAGATAGGAGCCTACGAGCAGTACTTC	TRBV6-6	TRBJ2-7	few	-
CATSDVARIHTNEQFF	TGTGCCACCAGTGATGTTGCCAGGATCCACACCAATGAGCAGTTCTTC	TRBV24-1	TRBJ2-1	-	-
CSARRVNEQFF	TGCAGTGCCAGGCGGGTCAATGAGCAGTTCTTC	TRBV20-1	TRBJ2-1	-	-
CASSLDFNYGYTF	TGTGCCAGCAGCTTAGACTTTAACTATGGCTACACCTTC	TRBV11-2	TRBJ1-2	-	-
CASSYSGSYEQYF	TGTGCCAGCAGCTATTCGGGCTCCTACGAGCAGTACTTC	TRBV5-5	TRBJ2-7	-	-
CASSPGQIPHGYTF	TGTGCCAGCAGCCCGGGACAGATACCCCATGGCTACACCTTC	TRBV7-2	TRBJ1-2	-	TRBD1
CASSLAETQYF	TGTGCCAGCAGCTTGGCCGAGACCCAGTACTTC	TRBV13	TRBJ2-5	once	-
CASESAVEQFF	TGTGCCAGTGAATCAGCGGTTGAGCAGTTCTTC	TRBV5-4	TRBJ2-1	-	-
CASSLLFGTGIVEQYF	TGTGCCAGCAGCTTACTCTTCGGGACAGGGATTGTAGAGCAGTACTTC	TRBV7-9	TRBJ2-7	once	TRBD1
CASSLQGAPNQPQHF	TGTGCCAGCAGCCTACAGGGGGCGCCGAATCAGCCCCAGCATTTT	TRBV6-5	TRBJ1-5	-	TRBD1
CASSPLLTGNTIYF	TGTGCCAGCAGCCCTCTGTTAACTGGAAACACCATATATTTT	TRBV7-8	TRBJ1-3	-	-
CASSGQGATPQHF	TGTGCCAGCAGTGGACAGGGGGCAACGCCCCAGCATTTT	TRBV12-3/TRBV12-4	TRBJ1-5	-	TRBD1
CASRGDRSGQPQHF	TGCGCCAGCAGGGGGGACAGGTCAGGTCAGCCCCAGCATTTT	TRBV10-1	TRBJ1-5	-	TRBD1
CASSASVNSPLHF	TGCGCCAGCAGCGCTTCAGTAAATTCACCCCTCCACTTT	TRBV5-1	TRBJ1-6	-	-
CASAGPNTGELFF	TGTGCCAGCGCGGGACCGAACACCGGGGAGCTGTTTTTT	TRBV12-3/TRBV12-4	TRBJ2-2	-	-
CASSLASQRGNKNIQYF	TGTGCCAGCAGCTTAGCGAGCCAGCGGGGGAACAAAAACATTCAGTACTTC	TRBV11-1	TRBJ2-4	-	TRBD2
CASTPEGGEKLFF	TGTGCCAGCACTCCGGAGGGGGGGGAAAAACTGTTTTTT	TRBV6-5	TRBJ1-4	-	-
CASRRQGVLQAFF	TGTGCCAGCAGACGACAGGGAGTGCTTCAAGCTTTCTTT	TRBV27	TRBJ1-1	once	TRBD1
CASNLRGDTEAFF	TGTGCCAGCAACCTGCGGGGGGATACTGAAGCTTTCTTT	TRBV7-9	TRBJ1-1	once	-
CASSKRGETQYF	TGTGCCAGTAGTAAACGAGGCGAGACCCAGTACTTC	TRBV19	TRBJ2-5	-	-